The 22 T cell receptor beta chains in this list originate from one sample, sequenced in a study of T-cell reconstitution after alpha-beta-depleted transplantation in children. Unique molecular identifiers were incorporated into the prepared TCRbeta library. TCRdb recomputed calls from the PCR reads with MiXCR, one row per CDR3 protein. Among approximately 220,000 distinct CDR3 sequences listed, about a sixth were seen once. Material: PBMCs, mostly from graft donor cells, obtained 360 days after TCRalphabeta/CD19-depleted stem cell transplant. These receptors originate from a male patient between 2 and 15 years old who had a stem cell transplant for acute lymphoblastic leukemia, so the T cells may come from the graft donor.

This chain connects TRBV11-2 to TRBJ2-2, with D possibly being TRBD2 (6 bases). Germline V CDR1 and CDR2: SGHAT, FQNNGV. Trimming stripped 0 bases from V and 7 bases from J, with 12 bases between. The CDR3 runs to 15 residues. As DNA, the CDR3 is TGTGCCAGCAGCTTAGACTGGACGGGGGACGGGGAGCTGTTTTTT. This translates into CASSLDWTGDGELFF.

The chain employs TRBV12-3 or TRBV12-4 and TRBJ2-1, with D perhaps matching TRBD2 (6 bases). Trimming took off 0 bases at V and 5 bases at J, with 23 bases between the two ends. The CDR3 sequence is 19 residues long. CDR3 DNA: TGTGCCAGCAGTTTAGCGCTATTGAGGTGGAGGGGAGGCGACAATGAGCAGTTCTTC. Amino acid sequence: CASSLALLRWRGGDNEQFF.

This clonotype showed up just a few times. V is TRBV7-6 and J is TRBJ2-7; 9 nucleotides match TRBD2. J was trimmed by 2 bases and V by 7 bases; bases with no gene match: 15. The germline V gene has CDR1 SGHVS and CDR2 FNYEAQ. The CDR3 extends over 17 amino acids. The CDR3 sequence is CASTIAGVAGVPYEQYF. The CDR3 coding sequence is TGTGCCAGCACCATAGCCGGGGTAGCGGGGGTCCCCTACGAGCAGTACTTC.

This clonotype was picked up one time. The CDR3 DNA sequence: TGCGCCAGCAGCTTGATCCTAGGGGGCGGCTACACCTTC. It yields the protein CASSLILGGGYTF. The chain links TRBV5-1 to TRBJ1-2; 7 nucleotides agree with TRBD1. CDR1 and CDR2 from the germline V gene are SGHRS and YFSETQ. There are 13 residues in the CDR3. Unmatched junction bases numbered 5, after V lost 1 base and J lost 8 bases. Looking up the rest from reference TRBV5-1 and TRBJ1-2 gives the full variable domain: KAGVTQTPRYLIKTRGQQVTLSCSPISGHRSVSWYQQTPGQGLQFLFEYFSETQRNKGNFPGRFSGRQFSNSRSEMNVSTLELGDSALYLCASSLILGGGYTFGSGTRLTVV.

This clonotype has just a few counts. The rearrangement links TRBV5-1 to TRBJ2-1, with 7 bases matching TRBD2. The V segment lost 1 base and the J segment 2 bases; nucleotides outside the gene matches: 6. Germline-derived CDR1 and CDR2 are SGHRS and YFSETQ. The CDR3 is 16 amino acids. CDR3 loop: CASSLRSGATYNEQFF. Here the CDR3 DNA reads TGCGCCAGCAGCTTGAGAAGCGGGGCCACCTACAATGAGCAGTTCTTC. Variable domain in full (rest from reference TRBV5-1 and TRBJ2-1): KAGVTQTPRYLIKTRGQQVTLSCSPISGHRSVSWYQQTPGQGLQFLFEYFSETQRNKGNFPGRFSGRQFSNSRSEMNVSTLELGDSALYLCASSLRSGATYNEQFFGPGTRLTVL.

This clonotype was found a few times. The chain's CDR3 is CASSRGVSYEQYF. The CDR3 region has the DNA TGTGCCAGCAGCCGGGGGGTCTCCTACGAGCAGTACTTC. The chain combines TRBV7-8 with TRBJ2-7, with TRBD2 identical over 7 bases. There are 13 residues in the CDR3. V shed 5 bases, J shed 0 bases, and the junction held 1 base outside the gene matches. Germline CDR1 is SGHVS and CDR2 is FQNEAQ.

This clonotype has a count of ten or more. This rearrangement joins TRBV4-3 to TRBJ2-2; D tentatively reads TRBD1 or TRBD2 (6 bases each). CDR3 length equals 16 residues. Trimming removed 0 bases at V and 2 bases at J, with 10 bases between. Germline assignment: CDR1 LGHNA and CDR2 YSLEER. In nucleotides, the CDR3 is TGCGCCAGCAGCCAAGAGGGGGGCTACAACACCGGGGAGCTGTTTTTT. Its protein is CASSQEGGYNTGELFF.

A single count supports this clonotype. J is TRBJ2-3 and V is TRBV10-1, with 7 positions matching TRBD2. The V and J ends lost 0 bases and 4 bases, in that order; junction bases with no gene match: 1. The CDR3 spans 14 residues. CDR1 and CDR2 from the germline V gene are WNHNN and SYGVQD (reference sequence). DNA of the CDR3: TGCGCCAGCAGTGAGTCCGGGAGGCCAGATACGCAGTATTTT. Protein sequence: CASSESGRPDTQYF.

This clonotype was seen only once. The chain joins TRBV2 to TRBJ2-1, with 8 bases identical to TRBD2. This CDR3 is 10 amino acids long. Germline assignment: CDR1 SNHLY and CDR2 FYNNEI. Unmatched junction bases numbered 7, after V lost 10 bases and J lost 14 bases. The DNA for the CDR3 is TGTGCCACCTCGGGACTAGTCGAGTTCTTC. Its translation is CATSGLVEFF.

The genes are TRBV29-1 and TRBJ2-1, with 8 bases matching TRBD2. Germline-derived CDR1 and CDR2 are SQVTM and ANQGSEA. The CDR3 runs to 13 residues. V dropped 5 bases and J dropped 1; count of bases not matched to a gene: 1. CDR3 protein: CSVSGGSYNEQFF. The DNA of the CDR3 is TGCAGCGTTAGCGGGGGTTCCTACAATGAGCAGTTCTTC.

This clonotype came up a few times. Here the CDR3 reads CATSDGQLNTEAFF. Here the CDR3 DNA reads TGTGCCACCAGCGACGGGCAGTTGAACACTGAAGCTTTCTTT. The chain couples TRBV24-1 to TRBJ1-1; D remains unclear. The CDR3 length is 14 residues. Trimming pared 7 bases from V and 0 bases from J, leaving 11 bases between. Germline V gives CDR1 KGHDR, CDR2 SFDVKD.

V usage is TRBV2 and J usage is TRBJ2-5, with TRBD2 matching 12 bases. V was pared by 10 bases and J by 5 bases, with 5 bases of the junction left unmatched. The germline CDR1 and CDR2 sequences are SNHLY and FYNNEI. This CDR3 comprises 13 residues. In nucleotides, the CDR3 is TGTGCCACCTTGACTAGCGGGGGTGAGACCCAGTACTTC. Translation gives CATLTSGGETQYF.

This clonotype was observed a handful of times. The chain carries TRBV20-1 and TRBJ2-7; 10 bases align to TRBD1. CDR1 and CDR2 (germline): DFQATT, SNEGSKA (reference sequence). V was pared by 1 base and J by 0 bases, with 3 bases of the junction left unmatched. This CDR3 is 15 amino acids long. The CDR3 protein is CSARVGQGSSYEQYF. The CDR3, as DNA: TGCAGTGCTAGAGTGGGACAGGGGAGCTCCTACGAGCAGTACTTC.

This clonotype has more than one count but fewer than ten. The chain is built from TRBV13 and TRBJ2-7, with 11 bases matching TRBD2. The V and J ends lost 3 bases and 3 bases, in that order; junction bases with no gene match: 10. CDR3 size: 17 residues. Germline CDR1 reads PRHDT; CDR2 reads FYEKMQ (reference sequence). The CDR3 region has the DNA TGTGCCAGCAGCTTGAGCGGGACTAGCGGCGAGAGCTACGAGCAGTACTTC. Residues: CASSLSGTSGESYEQYF.

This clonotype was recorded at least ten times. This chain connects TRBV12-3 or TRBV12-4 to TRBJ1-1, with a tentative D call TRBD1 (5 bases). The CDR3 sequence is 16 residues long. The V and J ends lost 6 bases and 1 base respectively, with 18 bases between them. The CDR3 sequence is CASRPPIGHQNTEAFF. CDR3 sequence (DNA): TGTGCCAGCAGGCCCCCCATTGGACATCAGAACACTGAAGCTTTCTTT.

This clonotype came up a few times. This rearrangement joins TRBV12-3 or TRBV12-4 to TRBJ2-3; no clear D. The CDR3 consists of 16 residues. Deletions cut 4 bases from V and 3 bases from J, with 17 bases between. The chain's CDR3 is CASSSLDKPPTDTQYF. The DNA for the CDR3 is TGTGCCAGCAGTTCCCTAGATAAGCCTCCGACAGATACGCAGTATTTT.

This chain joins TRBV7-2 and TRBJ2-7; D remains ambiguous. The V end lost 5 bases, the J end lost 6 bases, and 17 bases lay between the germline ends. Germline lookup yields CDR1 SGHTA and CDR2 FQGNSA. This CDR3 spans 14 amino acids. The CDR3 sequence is CASSHLGGTGEQYF. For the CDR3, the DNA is TGTGCCAGCAGCCACCTCGGTGGAACGGGCGAGCAGTACTTC.

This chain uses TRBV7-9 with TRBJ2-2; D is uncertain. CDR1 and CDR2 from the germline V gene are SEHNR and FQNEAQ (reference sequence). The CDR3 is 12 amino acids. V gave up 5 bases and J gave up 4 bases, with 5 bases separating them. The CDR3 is CASSAFTGELFF. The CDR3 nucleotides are TGTGCCAGCAGCGCATTCACCGGGGAGCTGTTTTTT.

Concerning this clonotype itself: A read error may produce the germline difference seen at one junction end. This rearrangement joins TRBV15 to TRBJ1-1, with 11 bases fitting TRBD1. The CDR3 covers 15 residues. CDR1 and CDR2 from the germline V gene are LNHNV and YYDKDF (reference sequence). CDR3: CASSLGDRGWTEAFF. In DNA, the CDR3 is TGTGCCAGCAGCCTCGGGGACAGGGGGTGGACTGAAGCTTTCTTT.

CDR3 in DNA: TGTGCCTGGAGTGCCCGTCCGCGGTTGGTCACTGAAGCTTTCTTT. This codes for CAWSARPRLVTEAFF. The gene calls are TRBV30 and TRBJ1-1; D gene unclear. The germline CDR1 and CDR2 sequences are GTSNPN and SVGIG (reference sequence). The CDR3 sequence is 15 residues long. V lost 1 base and J 4 bases, leaving 16 bases between the germline ends.

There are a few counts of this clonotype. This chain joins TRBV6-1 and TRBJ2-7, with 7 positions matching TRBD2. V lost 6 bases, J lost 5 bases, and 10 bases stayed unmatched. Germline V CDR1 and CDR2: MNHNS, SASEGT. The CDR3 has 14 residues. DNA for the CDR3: TGTGCCAGCAGCCACCTAAGGGGAGGGGACGAGCAGTACTTC. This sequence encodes CASSHLRGGDEQYF.

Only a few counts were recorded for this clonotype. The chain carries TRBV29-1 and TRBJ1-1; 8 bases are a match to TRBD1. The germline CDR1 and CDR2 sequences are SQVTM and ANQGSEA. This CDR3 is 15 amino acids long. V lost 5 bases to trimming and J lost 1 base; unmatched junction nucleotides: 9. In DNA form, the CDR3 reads TGCAGCGTTAGACAGGGGAGCCTCGGGAACACTGAAGCTTTCTTT. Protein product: CSVRQGSLGNTEAFF.